This T cell receptor (beta chain) originates from a study of prognosis after radiotherapy for stage I lung cancer. Across the study: The period between April 2018 and January 2019 saw the enrollment of stage I non-small cell lung cancer patients. Non-small cell lung cancer patients were all deemed medically inoperable.

Blood, about 6 milliliters, was collected at each of two time points. The authors amplified TCR beta CDR3 from genomic DNA using two-round multiplex PCR. Amplification during the initial PCR round employed primers specific to each TRBV and TRBJ gene. One entry per CDR3 protein results from TCRdb running MiXCR on the multiplex PCR reads. The repertoire includes around 31,000 distinct CDR3 sequences, around half of them detected once, and more than 15% sits in the top ten. This clonotype was counted at least ten times. The CDR3 sequence is 18 residues long. With 0 bases removed from V and 0 bases from J, the gap between germline ends came to 15 bases. The germline CDR1 and CDR2 sequences are LGHDT and YNNKEL (reference sequence).

The sequence was obtained from a donor over 45 with non-small cell lung cancer. The sequencing here drew on PBMCs, taken before or after stereotactic body radiation therapy (not recorded which). This chain uses TRBV3-1 with TRBJ2-1, with D perhaps TRBD1 (6 bases). The DNA for the CDR3 is TGTGCCAGCAGCCAAGATCGAGGTGGACAGAGCTCCTACAATGAGCAGTTCTTC. Translation: CASSQDRGGQSSYNEQFF.